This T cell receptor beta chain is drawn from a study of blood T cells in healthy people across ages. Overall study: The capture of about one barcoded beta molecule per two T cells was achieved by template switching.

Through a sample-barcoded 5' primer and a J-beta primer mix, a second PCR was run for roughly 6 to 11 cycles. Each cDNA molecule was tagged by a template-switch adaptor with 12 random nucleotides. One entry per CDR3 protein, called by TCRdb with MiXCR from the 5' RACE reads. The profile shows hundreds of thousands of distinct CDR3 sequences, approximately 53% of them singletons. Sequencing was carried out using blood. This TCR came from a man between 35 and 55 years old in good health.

CDR3 nucleotide sequence: TGTGCCAGCAGCTTGGGGACAGGGGGCGCGCAAATTGGCTACGAGCAGTACTTC. It yields the protein CASSLGTGGAQIGYEQYF. J is TRBJ2-7 and V is TRBV7-9; 12 bases are shared with TRBD1. CDR1 SEHNR and CDR2 FQNEAQ come from the germline V gene (reference sequence). The CDR3 spans 18 residues. Trimming at V came to 3 bases and at J to 3 bases, leaving 12 bases not matched to a gene.